The source of this T cell receptor (beta chain) is a study of blood T cell repertoires in COVID-19. Study details: The cDNA or gDNA used as material had been derived from T cells, B-cell-depleted T cells, or PBMCs.

As handled by the study authors: Counts of nucleated cells, estimated from reference gene primer amplification, were obtained. The data were produced by immunoSEQ multiplex PCR, yet TCRdb's version contains in-frame clones alone and is incomplete. V, J and clone size derive from that table, while D and trimming were established from the DNA sequence. The repertoire holds around 380,000 clones, with roughly four fifths as singletons. This CDR3 is 13 amino acids long. Trimming at V came to 7 bases and at J to 5 bases, leaving 6 bases not matched to a gene. Germline assignment: CDR1 SNHLY and CDR2 FYNNEI.

This TCR was recovered from a human donor with acute or convalescent COVID-19. The donor label of this sample is uncertain. The genes are TRBV2 and TRBJ1-2; 8 bases agree with TRBD1. The sample comprised peripheral blood. The DNA of the CDR3 is TGTGCCAGCACCACAGGGGGGTTTTATGGCTACACCTTC. This sequence encodes CASTTGGFYGYTF.